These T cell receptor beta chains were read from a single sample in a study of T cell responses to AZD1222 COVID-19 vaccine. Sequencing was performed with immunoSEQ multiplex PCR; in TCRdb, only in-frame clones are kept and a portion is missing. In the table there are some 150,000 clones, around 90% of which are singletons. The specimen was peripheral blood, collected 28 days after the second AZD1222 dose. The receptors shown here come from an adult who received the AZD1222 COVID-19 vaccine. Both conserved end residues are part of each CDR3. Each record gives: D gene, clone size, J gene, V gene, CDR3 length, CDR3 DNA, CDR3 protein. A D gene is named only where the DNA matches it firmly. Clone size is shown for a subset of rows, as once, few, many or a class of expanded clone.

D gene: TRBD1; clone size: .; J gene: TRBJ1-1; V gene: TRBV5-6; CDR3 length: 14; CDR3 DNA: TGTGCCAGCAGCTGGGGACAGGGGGACACTGAAGCTTTCTTT; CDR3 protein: CASSWGQGDTEAFF
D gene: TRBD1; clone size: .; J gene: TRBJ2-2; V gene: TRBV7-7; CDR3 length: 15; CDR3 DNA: TGTGCTAGCAGCGCCGGGACAGGGAAACCGGGGGAGCTGTTTTTT; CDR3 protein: CASSAGTGKPGELFF
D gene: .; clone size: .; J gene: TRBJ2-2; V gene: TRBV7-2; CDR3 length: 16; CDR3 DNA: TGTGCCAGCAGCCACGTCCAGGGACTTGGCACCGGGGAGCTGTTTTTT; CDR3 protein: CASSHVQGLGTGELFF
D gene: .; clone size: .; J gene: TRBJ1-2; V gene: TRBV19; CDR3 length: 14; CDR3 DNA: TGTGCCAGTAGTACTTCGACAAGGGCGAATGGCTACACCTTC; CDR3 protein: CASSTSTRANGYTF
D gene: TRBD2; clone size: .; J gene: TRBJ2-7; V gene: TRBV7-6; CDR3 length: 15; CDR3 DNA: TGTGCCAGCAGCCAAATAGCGGGAGGGCCGGGGGAGCAGTACTTC; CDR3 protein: CASSQIAGGPGEQYF
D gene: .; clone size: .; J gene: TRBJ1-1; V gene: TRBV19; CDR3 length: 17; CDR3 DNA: TGTGCCAGTAGTATAGGTTGGAGGGGACGGCGGGACACTGAAGCTTTCTTT; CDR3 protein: CASSIGWRGRRDTEAFF
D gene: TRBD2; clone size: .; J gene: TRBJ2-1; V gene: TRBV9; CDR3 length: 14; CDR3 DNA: TGTGCCAGCAGCCTAGGACTAGTCCCCAATGAGCAGTTCTTC; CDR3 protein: CASSLGLVPNEQFF
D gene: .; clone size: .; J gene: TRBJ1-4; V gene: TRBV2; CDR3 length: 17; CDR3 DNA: TGTGCCAGCAGTGAAGTCTGGGTGGCAGCTTCTCATGAAAAACTGTTTTTT; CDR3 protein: CASSEVWVAASHEKLFF
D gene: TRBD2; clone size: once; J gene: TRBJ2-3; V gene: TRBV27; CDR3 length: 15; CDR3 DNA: TGTGCCAGCAGTTTAGCAGCGGGAGGGAAGGATACGCAGTATTTT; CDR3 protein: CASSLAAGGKDTQYF
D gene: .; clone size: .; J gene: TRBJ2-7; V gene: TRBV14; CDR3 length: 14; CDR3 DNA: TGTGCCAGCAGTTATGGACAGTTCTCCTACGAGCAGTACTTC; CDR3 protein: CASSYGQFSYEQYF
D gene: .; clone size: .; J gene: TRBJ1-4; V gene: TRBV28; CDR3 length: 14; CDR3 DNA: TGTGCCAGCAGGACTCAGGGGCGAGGAGAAAAACTGTTTTTT; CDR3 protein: CASRTQGRGEKLFF
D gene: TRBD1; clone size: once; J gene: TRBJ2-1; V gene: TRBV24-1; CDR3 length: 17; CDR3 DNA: TGTGCCACCAGTGATTTAAGCGGGACAGGGGCCTACAATGAGCAGTTCTTC; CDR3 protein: CATSDLSGTGAYNEQFF
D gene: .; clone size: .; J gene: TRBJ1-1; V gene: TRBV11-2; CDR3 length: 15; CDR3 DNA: TGTGCCAGCAGCATAGATCAGGGGCTAATTGCTGAAGCTTTCTTT; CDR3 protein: CASSIDQGLIAEAFF
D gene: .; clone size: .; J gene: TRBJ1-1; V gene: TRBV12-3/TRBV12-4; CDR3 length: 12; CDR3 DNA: TGTGCCAGCAGTGGTATCTTAGGAGGAGCTTTCTTT; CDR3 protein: CASSGILGGAFF
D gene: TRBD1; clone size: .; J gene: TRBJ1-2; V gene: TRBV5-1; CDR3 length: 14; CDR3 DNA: TGCGCCAGCAGCCCGGACAGGCCTAACTATGGCTACACCTTC; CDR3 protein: CASSPDRPNYGYTF
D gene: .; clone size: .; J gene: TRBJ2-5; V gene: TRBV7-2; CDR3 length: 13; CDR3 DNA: TGTGCCAGCAGCTTAGATCGCGCGGAGACCCAGTACTTC; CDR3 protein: CASSLDRAETQYF
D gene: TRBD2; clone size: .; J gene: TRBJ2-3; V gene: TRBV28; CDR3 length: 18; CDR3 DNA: TGTGCCAGCAGTTTAACGGGGACTAGCGGGGTTAGCACAGATACGCAGTATTTT; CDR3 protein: CASSLTGTSGVSTDTQYF
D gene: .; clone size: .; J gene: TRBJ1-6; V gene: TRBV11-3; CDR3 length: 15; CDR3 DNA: TGTGCCAGCAGCTTGGTTTTCTCCTATAATTCACCCCTCCACTTT; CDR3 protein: CASSLVFSYNSPLHF
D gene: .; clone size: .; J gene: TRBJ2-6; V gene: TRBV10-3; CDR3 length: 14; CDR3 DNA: TGTGCCATCAGTGAGGGGGCTGGGGCCAACGTCCTGACTTTC; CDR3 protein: CAISEGAGANVLTF
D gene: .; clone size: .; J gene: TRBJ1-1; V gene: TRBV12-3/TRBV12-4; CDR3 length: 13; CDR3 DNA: TGTGCCAGCAGTTTCTTCCGGACGGCGGAAGCTTTCTTT; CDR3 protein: CASSFFRTAEAFF
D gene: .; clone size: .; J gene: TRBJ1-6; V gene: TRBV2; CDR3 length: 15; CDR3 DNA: TGTGCCAGCAGTGAAGAGCGGACCACTAATTCACCCCTCCACTTT; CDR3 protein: CASSEERTTNSPLHF
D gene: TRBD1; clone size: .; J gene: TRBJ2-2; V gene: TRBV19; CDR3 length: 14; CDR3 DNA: TGTGCCAGTAGATGGGACAGGAACACCGGGGAGCTGTTTTTT; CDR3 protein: CASRWDRNTGELFF
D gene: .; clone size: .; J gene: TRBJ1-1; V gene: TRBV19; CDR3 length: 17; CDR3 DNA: TGTGCCAGTAGGTGGGGAGGGGCCCTCTTGGGAAACACTGAAGCTTTCTTT; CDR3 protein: CASRWGGALLGNTEAFF
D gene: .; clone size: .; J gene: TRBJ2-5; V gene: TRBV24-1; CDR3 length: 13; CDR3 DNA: TGTGCCACCAGTGAACCGGGTAAGGAGACCCAGTACTTC; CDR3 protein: CATSEPGKETQYF